Listed here are 6 T cell receptor beta chains from one sample, sequenced in a study of blood T cell repertoires in COVID-19. Data came from immunoSEQ multiplex PCR; TCRdb stores just in-frame clones and leaves some out. The sample has around 280,000 clones, 87% seen once; the top ten hold approximately 6%. Sequenced material: PBMCs or T cells enriched from blood (not recorded which). The source of these receptors is a woman in her forties who had recovered from COVID-19.

The CDR3 region is CASSVPAWGGTNTGELFF. The CDR3 bases are TGTGCCAGTAGTGTCCCAGCATGGGGAGGAACGAACACCGGGGAGCTGTTTTTT. The chain joins TRBV19 to TRBJ2-2; tentatively, D is TRBD2 (6 bases). V was trimmed by 5 bases and J by 0 bases, leaving 19 bases between them. The CDR3 has 18 residues. Looked up from germline, CDR1 is LNHDA and CDR2 is SQIVND (reference sequence).

DNA for the CDR3: TGTGCCAGTAGGGGGGCTGGACAGGGGGCTAATCAGCCCCAGCATTTT. Protein: CASRGAGQGANQPQHF. J is TRBJ1-5 and V is TRBV19; 11 bases line up with TRBD1. CDR3 size: 16 residues. The J segment lost 4 bases and the V segment lost 6 bases, leaving 8 bases of the junction unmatched. CDR1 LNHDA and CDR2 SQIVND come from the germline V gene (reference sequence).

The chain is built from TRBV30 and TRBJ2-7; 10 bases match TRBD2. The CDR3 extends over 14 amino acids. J lost 5 bases, V lost 3 bases, and 7 bases had no gene match. CDR1 is GTSNPN and CDR2 is SVGIG in the germline V gene (reference sequence). In nucleotides, the CDR3 is TGTGCCTGGAGCGAGGGGCTAGCGGGAGACGAGCAGTACTTC. Its protein product is CAWSEGLAGDEQYF.

The chain employs TRBV4-3 and TRBJ2-2, with 8 bases that match TRBD2. CDR3 length equals 15 residues. Germline V CDR1 and CDR2: LGHNA, YSLEER. V trimming: 1 base; J trimming: 7 bases; junction bases outside the gene matches: 5. CDR3 nucleotides: TGCGCCAGCAGCCAAGCCGGACTAGCCGGCGGGGAGCTGTTTTTT. Its protein product is CASSQAGLAGGELFF.

The rearrangement links TRBV28 to TRBJ2-6; 9 nucleotides match TRBD2. J lost 1 base, V lost 2 bases, and 3 bases had no gene match. The CDR3 is made up of 17 amino acids. Germline V gene data show CDR1 as MDHEN and CDR2 as SYDVKM. CDR3 protein: CASSLAGGPSGANVLTF. The DNA of the CDR3 is TGTGCCAGCAGTTTAGCGGGAGGGCCTTCTGGGGCCAACGTCCTGACTTTC.

The J gene is TRBJ2-3, the V gene TRBV5-1; D perhaps matches TRBD2 (7 bases). Trimming took off 6 bases at V and 5 bases at J, with 22 bases between the two ends. There are 16 residues in the CDR3. The V gene's germline CDR1 is SGHRS and CDR2 YFSETQ. CDR3 coding DNA: TGCGCCAGCAAGGGGGGGGCACTCACCCAGGTAGATACGCAGTATTTT. Translating it yields CASKGGALTQVDTQYF.